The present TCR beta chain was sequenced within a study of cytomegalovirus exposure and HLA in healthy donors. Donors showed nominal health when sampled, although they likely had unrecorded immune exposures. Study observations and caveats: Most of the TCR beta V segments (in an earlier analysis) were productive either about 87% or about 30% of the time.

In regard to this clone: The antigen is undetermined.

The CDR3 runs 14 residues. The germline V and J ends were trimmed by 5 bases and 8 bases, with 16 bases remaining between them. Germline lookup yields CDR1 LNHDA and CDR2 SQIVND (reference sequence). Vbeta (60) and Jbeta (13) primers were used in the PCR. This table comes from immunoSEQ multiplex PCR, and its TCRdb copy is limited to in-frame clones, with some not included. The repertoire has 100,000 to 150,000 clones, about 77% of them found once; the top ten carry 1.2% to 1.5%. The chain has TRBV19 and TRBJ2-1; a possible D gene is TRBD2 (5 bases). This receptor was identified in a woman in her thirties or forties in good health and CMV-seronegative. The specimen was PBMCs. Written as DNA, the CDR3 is TGTGCCAGTAGTCGGGGTGATGGGGTCGATGAGCAGTTCTTC. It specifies CASSRGDGVDEQFF.